A selection of T cell receptor beta chains follows, all from one sample in a study of T-cell reconstitution after alpha-beta-depleted transplantation in children. MiXCR was run by TCRdb on the PCR reads, yielding one entry per CDR3 protein. The sample lists some 600,000 distinct CDR3 sequences, 13% occurring once. The source was PBMCs, mostly from graft donor cells, collected 360 days after TCRalphabeta/CD19-depleted stem cell transplant. The receptors here all came from a male patient between 5 and 17 years old who had a stem cell transplant for acute myeloid leukemia, so the T cells may come from the graft donor. Both conserved end residues are part of each CDR3. The D gene is left open where the match is weak. Expanded clones get a size class; other rows say once, few or many, or leave the size out.

clone_size: many; j_call: TRBJ2-2; v_call: TRBV7-3; d_call: TRBD1; cdr3_aa: CASSPRTGGSTGELFF; cdr3_nt: TGTGCCAGCAGCCCCAGGACAGGGGGCAGCACCGGGGAGCTGTTTTTT
clone_size: few; j_call: TRBJ2-7; v_call: TRBV11-2; d_call: NA; cdr3_aa: CASSFNPGLSYEQYF; cdr3_nt: TGTGCCAGCAGCTTCAATCCGGGACTCTCCTACGAGCAGTACTTC
clone_size: many; j_call: TRBJ2-6; v_call: TRBV5-1; d_call: TRBD1; cdr3_aa: CASSFRGPGANVLTF; cdr3_nt: TGCGCCAGCAGCTTCAGGGGGCCCGGGGCCAACGTCCTGACTTTC
clone_size: NA; j_call: TRBJ2-5; v_call: TRBV7-8; d_call: NA; cdr3_aa: CASSTRPSDQETQYF; cdr3_nt: TGTGCCAGCAGCACGCGTCCTTCGGACCAAGAGACCCAGTACTTC
clone_size: many; j_call: TRBJ2-2; v_call: TRBV7-7; d_call: NA; cdr3_aa: CASSSRESGELFF; cdr3_nt: TGTGCTAGCAGCTCCAGGGAGTCCGGGGAGCTGTTTTTT
clone_size: NA; j_call: TRBJ1-2; v_call: TRBV4-3; d_call: NA; cdr3_aa: CASSQDLRGTTGLSNYGYTF; cdr3_nt: TGCGCCAGCAGCCAAGACTTGAGAGGCACCACAGGATTATCTAACTATGGCTACACCTTC
clone_size: NA; j_call: TRBJ2-7; v_call: TRBV7-9; d_call: NA; cdr3_aa: CASSLMVWGSSYEQYF; cdr3_nt: TGTGCCAGCAGCTTAATGGTCTGGGGGAGCTCCTACGAGCAGTACTTC
clone_size: many; j_call: TRBJ2-7; v_call: TRBV5-1; d_call: NA; cdr3_aa: CASSLDTYEQYF; cdr3_nt: TGTGCCAGCAGCTTAGACACCTACGAGCAGTACTTC
clone_size: many; j_call: TRBJ2-7; v_call: TRBV19; d_call: NA; cdr3_aa: CASSADSYEQYF; cdr3_nt: TGTGCCAGTAGTGCTGACTCCTACGAGCAGTACTTC
clone_size: NA; j_call: TRBJ2-7; v_call: TRBV5-1; d_call: TRBD1; cdr3_aa: CASSRTGESYEQYF; cdr3_nt: TGCGCCAGCAGCAGGACAGGGGAATCCTACGAGCAGTACTTC
clone_size: many; j_call: TRBJ2-5; v_call: TRBV27; d_call: TRBD2; cdr3_aa: CASSFSSGQKTQYF; cdr3_nt: TGTGCCAGCAGTTTCTCTAGCGGGCAAAAGACCCAGTACTTC
clone_size: few; j_call: TRBJ2-1; v_call: TRBV11-1; d_call: TRBD2; cdr3_aa: CASSFQAGGPWWSSYNEQFF; cdr3_nt: TGTGCCAGCAGCTTTCAAGCGGGAGGGCCTTGGTGGAGCTCCTACAATGAGCAGTTCTTC
clone_size: few; j_call: TRBJ2-7; v_call: TRBV7-2; d_call: NA; cdr3_aa: CASSLRSNYEQYF; cdr3_nt: TGTGCCAGCAGCTTAAGGAGCAACTACGAGCAGTACTTC
clone_size: NA; j_call: TRBJ2-7; v_call: TRBV10-3; d_call: NA; cdr3_aa: CAIRGGFDSYEQYF; cdr3_nt: TGTGCCATCAGAGGAGGATTCGACTCCTACGAGCAGTACTTC
clone_size: few; j_call: TRBJ2-7; v_call: TRBV2; d_call: TRBD1; cdr3_aa: CASMPDRGLSEQYF; cdr3_nt: TGTGCCAGCATGCCGGACAGGGGGCTCTCCGAGCAGTACTTC
clone_size: NA; j_call: TRBJ2-1; v_call: TRBV6-2/TRBV6-3; d_call: NA; cdr3_aa: CASSYWNNEQFF; cdr3_nt: TGTGCCAGCAGTTATTGGAACAATGAGCAGTTCTTC
clone_size: many; j_call: TRBJ2-7; v_call: TRBV7-2; d_call: TRBD2; cdr3_aa: CASSPSALAGATYEQYF; cdr3_nt: TGTGCCAGCAGCCCTTCTGCTCTAGCGGGAGCCACATACGAGCAGTACTTC
clone_size: few; j_call: TRBJ2-5; v_call: TRBV7-2; d_call: TRBD2; cdr3_aa: CASSTRLAGVQETQYF; cdr3_nt: TGTGCCAGCAGCACCCGACTAGCGGGAGTGCAAGAGACCCAGTACTTC
clone_size: NA; j_call: TRBJ2-7; v_call: TRBV29-1; d_call: NA; cdr3_aa: CSVGGIRYEQYF; cdr3_nt: TGCAGCGTAGGGGGTATTCGGTACGAGCAGTACTTC
clone_size: many; j_call: TRBJ2-1; v_call: TRBV4-3; d_call: NA; cdr3_aa: CASSHGIQGYYNEQFF; cdr3_nt: TGCGCCAGCAGCCATGGTATCCAGGGGTACTACAATGAGCAGTTCTTC
clone_size: NA; j_call: TRBJ1-4; v_call: TRBV12-3/TRBV12-4; d_call: NA; cdr3_aa: CASSLAIWVGGSTNEKLFF; cdr3_nt: TGTGCCAGCAGTTTAGCGATTTGGGTCGGGGGTTCAACTAATGAAAAACTGTTTTTT
clone_size: few; j_call: TRBJ2-5; v_call: TRBV20-1; d_call: NA; cdr3_aa: CSARAQPGFQETQYF; cdr3_nt: TGCAGTGCTAGAGCCCAACCCGGCTTTCAAGAGACCCAGTACTTC
clone_size: few; j_call: TRBJ1-1; v_call: TRBV20-1; d_call: NA; cdr3_aa: CSAPTPTGYEAFF; cdr3_nt: TGCAGTGCTCCGACGCCCACAGGGTACGAAGCTTTCTTT
clone_size: NA; j_call: TRBJ2-7; v_call: TRBV6-2/TRBV6-3; d_call: TRBD1; cdr3_aa: CASSYAGARGHSYEQYF; cdr3_nt: TGTGCCAGCAGTTACGCCGGCGCGAGGGGGCACTCCTACGAGCAGTACTTC
clone_size: NA; j_call: TRBJ2-1; v_call: TRBV25-1; d_call: TRBD2; cdr3_aa: CASSEYIRSGSENEQFF; cdr3_nt: TGTGCCAGCAGTGAATATATTCGGAGCGGGAGCGAAAATGAGCAGTTCTTC
clone_size: NA; j_call: TRBJ2-4; v_call: TRBV7-9; d_call: NA; cdr3_aa: CASSLVGAGNIQYF; cdr3_nt: TGTGCCAGCAGCTTAGTCGGGGCTGGAAACATTCAGTACTTC